This TCR beta chain was obtained from a study of T cell responses to AZD1222 COVID-19 vaccine. Study-wide points: Only five to seven AZD1222 recipients tested seropositive at baseline.

Assay used: immunoSEQ multiplex PCR; TCRdb lists only in-frame clones, some missing. The sample lists 100,000 to 130,000 clones; roughly nine tenths were seen once. Between the trimmed V and J ends, which lost 1 base and 8 bases, there was a span of 11 bases. Germline V gives CDR1 SEHNR, CDR2 FQNEAQ (reference sequence). This CDR3 has 13 residues. As to this clone: Its antigen is undetermined.

The specimen was peripheral blood, collected on day 0 of AZD1222 vaccination. The chain joins TRBV7-9 to TRBJ1-1; D call uncertain. This TCR was sampled from an adult in good health. CDR3 sequence (DNA): TGTGCCAGCAGCTTAGTTGGCTTGGAGGAAGCTTTCTTT. It encodes CASSLVGLEEAFF.